The rows below give T cell receptor beta chains drawn from one sample of a study of blood T cell repertoires in COVID-19. The table came from immunoSEQ multiplex PCR; TCRdb's copy has only in-frame clones and leaves some out. Found here are just over 300,000 clones, about 90% of them singletons; the top ten hold over 1.5%. The material sequenced was peripheral blood. These receptors came from a woman in her twenties or thirties with COVID-19, enrolled during active disease. Both conserved end residues are part of each CDR3. Fields, in order: CDR3 length, V gene, J gene, CDR3 protein.

length: 12; V: TRBV6-5; J: TRBJ2-3; CDR3: CASRSGTDTQYF
length: 18; V: TRBV18; J: TRBJ1-4; CDR3: CASSPDQVIFATNEKLFF
length: 12; V: TRBV7-8; J: TRBJ2-2; CDR3: CASISVTGELFF
length: 16; V: TRBV4-3; J: TRBJ2-2; CDR3: CASSQEYIPGTGELFF
length: 12; V: TRBV13; J: TRBJ2-6; CDR3: CASSPRGAPLTF
length: 15; V: TRBV3-1/TRBV3-2; J: TRBJ1-2; CDR3: CASSQVDSTGGGYTF
length: 17; V: TRBV4-1; J: TRBJ2-5; CDR3: CASSQDLLAGKQETQYF
length: 14; V: TRBV3-1/TRBV3-2; J: TRBJ1-5; CDR3: CASSSGTAYQPQHF
length: 13; V: TRBV7-2; J: TRBJ2-5; CDR3: CASSLTTGETQYF
length: 16; V: TRBV4-2; J: TRBJ1-1; CDR3: CASSQDQYRVNTEAFF
length: 13; V: TRBV19; J: TRBJ2-2; CDR3: CASSIPSAGELFF
length: 15; V: TRBV7-2; J: TRBJ1-6; CDR3: CASSPTGAYNSPLHF
length: 14; V: TRBV19; J: TRBJ1-4; CDR3: CASSTTGDEEKLFF
length: 11; V: TRBV30; J: TRBJ1-1; CDR3: CAGGDRSEAFF
length: 18; V: TRBV5-1; J: TRBJ2-1; CDR3: CASSKGTSGGFSYNEQFF
length: 13; V: TRBV11-3; J: TRBJ1-1; CDR3: CASSRTRGLASFF
length: 16; V: TRBV2; J: TRBJ2-5; CDR3: CASSDRIAGGQETQYF
length: 15; V: TRBV4-1; J: TRBJ1-1; CDR3: CASSLGQGQNTEAFF
length: 19; V: TRBV6-1; J: TRBJ2-1; CDR3: CASSEASWVGGALGNEQFF
length: 14; V: TRBV6-5; J: TRBJ1-2; CDR3: CASSPGTVLRGYTF
length: 17; V: TRBV9; J: TRBJ1-3; CDR3: CASSVTPGDLSGNTIYF
length: 15; V: TRBV5-6; J: TRBJ2-1; CDR3: CASSLGTVSYNEQFF
length: 13; V: TRBV19; J: TRBJ2-5; CDR3: CASSMALEETQYF
length: 13; V: TRBV5-4; J: TRBJ2-3; CDR3: CASSLKYEGTQYF
length: 16; V: TRBV5-8; J: TRBJ1-5; CDR3: CASSLGQFISNQPQHF
length: 15; V: TRBV24-1; J: TRBJ2-1; CDR3: CATSALAGGPNEQFF
length: 15; V: TRBV24-1; J: TRBJ1-5; CDR3: CATSDSWGSNQPQHF
length: 12; V: TRBV30; J: TRBJ1-2; CDR3: CARQYSNYGYTF
length: 13; V: TRBV12-3/TRBV12-4; J: TRBJ2-3; CDR3: CASRTGGTDTQYF
length: 14; V: TRBV5-1; J: TRBJ2-5; CDR3: CASSRQGLRETQYF
length: 13; V: TRBV29-1; J: TRBJ2-4; CDR3: CSGVPGAGNIQYF
length: 13; V: TRBV2; J: TRBJ1-5; CDR3: CASSEEREQPQHF
length: 16; V: TRBV28; J: TRBJ1-2; CDR3: CASSRTGQGGNYGYTF
length: 16; V: TRBV5-1; J: TRBJ2-2; CDR3: CASSFTGTGAAGELFF
length: 16; V: TRBV7-8; J: TRBJ1-2; CDR3: CASSEPIGRGVYGYTF
length: 14; V: TRBV27; J: TRBJ1-1; CDR3: CASSLTGKGTEAFF
length: 14; V: TRBV28; J: TRBJ2-2; CDR3: CASSNHRDTGELFF
length: 13; V: TRBV29-1; J: TRBJ2-3; CDR3: CSVEGRYTDTQYF
length: 14; V: TRBV6-5; J: TRBJ1-1; CDR3: CASSFLNRLTEAFF
length: 17; V: TRBV4-2; J: TRBJ2-2; CDR3: CASSQPLGLKNTGELFF
length: 15; V: TRBV18; J: TRBJ2-3; CDR3: CASSSRGGAGDTQYF
length: 15; V: TRBV3-1/TRBV3-2; J: TRBJ2-3; CDR3: CASSQVSGITDTQYF
length: 13; V: TRBV6-6; J: TRBJ2-1; CDR3: CASKGQGGNEQFF
length: 13; V: TRBV27; J: TRBJ1-5; CDR3: CASSLGANQPQHF
length: 18; V: TRBV4-2; J: TRBJ1-1; CDR3: CASSPEIAETGWNTEAFF
length: 14; V: TRBV11-2; J: TRBJ2-2; CDR3: CASSFGVGTGELFF
length: 14; V: TRBV28; J: TRBJ1-2; CDR3: CASSLWRQGYGYTF
length: 18; V: TRBV11-2; J: TRBJ2-2; CDR3: CASSTRTSGGARTGELFF
length: 13; V: TRBV9; J: TRBJ2-5; CDR3: CASSPGLEETQYF
length: 13; V: TRBV18; J: TRBJ1-1; CDR3: CASSPLIDTEAFF
length: 15; V: TRBV5-1; J: TRBJ1-4; CDR3: CASSPVRGFNEKLFF
length: 16; V: TRBV5-5; J: TRBJ1-6; CDR3: CASSLAWAAGNSPLHF
length: 14; V: TRBV4-1; J: TRBJ1-2; CDR3: CASSPGDRVYGYTF
length: 16; V: TRBV28; J: TRBJ1-2; CDR3: CASSLPRTEFNYGYTF